One sample yielded the 21 T cell receptor beta chains listed below, sequenced in a study of metastatic and nonmetastatic thyroid tumors. Each patient came to thyroid surgery without any prior treatment (of any kind). TCRdb re-called clones from the PCR reads using MiXCR. The repertoire holds around 89,000 clones, with about 15% as singletons. Sequencing was done on a sample of blood. Receptor source: a female donor with papillary thyroid cancer or a benign thyroid nodule (not recorded which). Some clones in this sample may be carry-over from other donors' samples.

This clone was recorded many times. CDR3 in amino acids: CASSELQGRHQPQHF. The DNA for the CDR3 is TGTGCCAGCAGTGAGCTGCAGGGTAGGCATCAGCCCCAGCATTTT. The V and J genes are TRBV2 and TRBJ1-5; D is perhaps TRBD1 (5 bases). The germline V gene has CDR1 SNHLY and CDR2 FYNNEI. The CDR3 totals 15 residues. The V end lost 3 bases, the J end lost 5 bases, and 14 bases lay between the germline ends.

This clone appeared many times. The chain joins TRBV27 to TRBJ2-3; 9 bases map to TRBD1. The germline gives CDR1 MNHEY, CDR2 SMNVEV (reference sequence). The CDR3 is 15 amino acids. The ends lost 3 bases at V and 6 bases at J; junction bases unmatched: 7. This chain's CDR3 is CASSLYRTGDDTQYF. The CDR3, as DNA: TGTGCCAGCAGTTTGTATAGGACAGGGGATGATACGCAGTATTTT.

This clone came up many times. The V call is TRBV28, the J call TRBJ1-3; D gene ambiguous. The CDR3 length is 15 residues. Germline V gives CDR1 MDHEN, CDR2 SYDVKM. V shed 4 bases and J shed 0 bases, with 10 bases lying between them. In nucleotides, the CDR3 is TGTGCCAGCAGTTCGGTCGGATCCTCTGGAAACACCATATATTTT. Translation: CASSSVGSSGNTIYF. The whole variable domain, remainder taken from reference TRBV28 and TRBJ1-3, is DVKVTQSSRYLVKRTGEKVFLECVQDMDHENMFWYRQDPGLGLRLIYFSYDVKMKEKGDIPEGYSVSREKKERFSLILESASTNQTSMYLCASSSVGSSGNTIYFGEGSWLTVV.

As for this clone: This may arise from a read error, as a much more abundant clone is one base away. The chain couples TRBV10-1 to TRBJ2-5; the D gene is possibly TRBD2 (5 bases). The germline gives CDR1 WNHNN, CDR2 SYGVQD (reference sequence). This CDR3 has 13 amino acids. V gave up 6 bases and J gave up 7 bases, with 15 bases separating them. The CDR3 region is CASSALDAGTQYF. The CDR3 DNA reads as TGCGCCAGCAGCGCCCTGGACGCGGGGACCCAGTACTTC.

This clone was seen only a few times. The chain links TRBV10-3 to TRBJ1-2; D perhaps matches TRBD1 (5 bases). CDR3 size: 13 residues. The V gene's germline CDR1 is ENHRY and CDR2 SYGVKD. Trimming took off 4 bases at V and 7 bases at J, with 13 bases between the two ends. The CDR3: CAISGSQGRGYTF. CDR3 coding DNA: TGTGCCATCAGTGGGTCGCAGGGCCGTGGCTACACCTTC.

This clone was observed at least ten times. This chain uses TRBV5-6 with TRBJ1-5; maybe TRBD1 (5 bases). There are 14 residues in the CDR3. Germline CDR1 SGHDT, CDR2 YYEEEE. With 0 bases removed from V and 4 bases from J, the gap between germline ends came to 8 bases. The CDR3 DNA reads TGTGCCAGCAGCTTGGCCGGGGGAAATCAGCCCCAGCATTTT. This sequence encodes CASSLAGGNQPQHF. Full variable domain (remainder filled in from reference TRBV5-6 and TRBJ1-5): DAGVTQSPTHLIKTRGQQVTLRCSPKSGHDTVSWYQQALGQGPQFIFQYYEEEERQRGNFPDRFSGHQFPNYSSELNVNALLLGDSALYLCASSLAGGNQPQHFGDGTRLSIL.

At least ten counts were recorded for this clone. This chain links TRBV5-1 with TRBJ2-1; the D gene could be TRBD1 or TRBD2 (5 bases each). Trimming removed 5 bases at V and 8 bases at J, with 14 bases between. Germline CDR1 is SGHRS and CDR2 is YFSETQ. This CDR3 has 13 amino acids. In DNA form, the CDR3 reads TGCGCCAGCAGGGGCGCAGGGAGAGATGAGCAGTTCTTC. This gives the protein CASRGAGRDEQFF.

In its sample, this clone was seen a few times. This chain links TRBV5-5 with TRBJ1-3, with D hard to call. The V end lost 6 bases, the J end lost 0 bases, and 10 bases lay between the germline ends. Germline V gene sequence: CDR1 SGHKS, CDR2 YYEKEE (reference sequence). This CDR3 is 14 amino acids long. The CDR3, as DNA: TGTGCCAGCACCCAAAGGGACTCTGGAAACACCATATATTTT. Amino acid sequence: CASTQRDSGNTIYF.

This clone appeared many times. The DNA for the CDR3 is TGTGCCAGCATGTCTGGGGGCCTCCCGAGTGAAAAACTGTTTTTT. The encoded protein is CASMSGGLPSEKLFF. This rearrangement joins TRBV27 to TRBJ1-4, with D perhaps TRBD1 (6 bases). This CDR3 is built from 15 residues. In germline, CDR1 is MNHEY, CDR2 SMNVEV (reference sequence). V was shortened by 7 bases and J by 7 bases, with 19 bases between the two germline ends.

A remark on this clone: A read error may account for a junction end that differs from germline. Additional DNA sequences in this sample encode the identical CDR3. This sequence joins TRBV5-4 and TRBJ1-2; D is ambiguous. This CDR3 comprises 12 residues. Germline V gene data show CDR1 as SGHNT and CDR2 as YYREEE (reference sequence). CDR3 DNA: TGCGCCAGCAGTCTGGGGTCGGATGGCTACACCTTC. The encoded protein is CASSLGSDGYTF.

As for this clone: Just one base apart from a much larger clone, this may be a read error. At the DNA level, this CDR3 is encoded by other sequences in the same sample as well. The chain is built from TRBV9 and TRBJ2-1, with D perhaps matching TRBD1 or TRBD2 (5 bases each). In germline, CDR1 is SGDLS, CDR2 YYNGEE. Between the trimmed V and J ends, which lost 1 base and 5 bases, there was a span of 13 bases. CDR3 size: 15 residues. In DNA, the CDR3 is TGTGCCAGCAGCGTATCCGGGACCGGTCACAATGAGCAGTTCTTC. Residues: CASSVSGTGHNEQFF.

This clone was recorded many times. The chain uses TRBV5-6 and TRBJ2-7; D unresolved. The V and J ends lost 2 bases and 2 bases respectively, with 14 bases between them. CDR1 is SGHDT, CDR2 YYEEEE, per germline. The CDR3 length is 15 residues. Here the CDR3 DNA reads TGTGCCAGCAGCTTCCGTAATCGACGGGCCTACGAGCAGTACTTC. This translates into CASSFRNRRAYEQYF.

This clone was counted only a few times. The chain employs TRBV28 and TRBJ2-7, with TRBD2 matching over 8 bases. The CDR3 runs to 14 residues. Trimming cost V 6 bases and J 6 bases; bases outside gene matches: 10. The germline gives CDR1 MDHEN, CDR2 SYDVKM. The CDR3 nucleotides read TGTGCCAGCAGGGCCGGGACTAGGTTCCTCGAGCAGTACTTC. It encodes CASRAGTRFLEQYF. Full variable domain (missing parts from reference TRBV28 and TRBJ2-7): DVKVTQSSRYLVKRTGEKVFLECVQDMDHENMFWYRQDPGLGLRLIYFSYDVKMKEKGDIPEGYSVSREKKERFSLILESASTNQTSMYLCASRAGTRFLEQYFGPGTRLTVT.

This clone has ten or more counts. The chain uses TRBV28 and TRBJ2-1, with D possibly being TRBD1 (6 bases). From germline, CDR1 is MDHEN and CDR2 SYDVKM. V shed 4 bases and J shed 8 bases, with 6 bases lying between them. There are 11 residues in the CDR3. Here the CDR3 reads CASSYRDEQFF. Here the CDR3 DNA reads TGTGCCAGCAGTTACAGGGATGAGCAGTTCTTC.

This clone was counted ten times or more. This chain links TRBV20-1 with TRBJ2-7, with D unclear. The germline CDR1 and CDR2 sequences are DFQATT and SNEGSKA (reference sequence). Trimming removed 8 bases from V and 1 base from J, with 15 bases in between. CDR3 length: 13 amino acids. The CDR3 region has the DNA TGCAGTTACTCGACCATGGGGTCCTACGAGCAGTACTTC. This encodes CSYSTMGSYEQYF.

This clone showed up many times. The chain links TRBV12-3 or TRBV12-4 to TRBJ2-5; 8 bases fit TRBD2. Trimming took 3 bases from V and 1 from J; bases not matched to a gene: 7. This CDR3 comprises 16 residues. CDR3 in amino acids: CASSFGAGGLQETQYF. CDR3 bases: TGTGCCAGCAGTTTTGGGGCGGGGGGCCTCCAAGAGACCCAGTACTTC.

The sample holds many counts of this clone. The V call is TRBV30, the J call TRBJ1-4; tentative D call: TRBD1 (6 bases). Germline CDR1 reads GTSNPN; CDR2 reads SVGIG (reference sequence). CDR3 length: 14 residues. V was cut by 0 bases and J by 10 bases, with 15 bases left in between. The CDR3 bases are TGTGCCTGGAGTGTGGGGGCAGGGAGAGGAAAACTGTTTTTT. It yields the protein CAWSVGAGRGKLFF.

This clone was found many times. V gene TRBV5-4 combines with J gene TRBJ2-1, with TRBD2 matching 9 bases. CDR1 SGHNT and CDR2 YYREEE come from the germline V gene (reference sequence). The CDR3 is made up of 14 amino acids. The V gene end was trimmed by 2 bases and the J gene end by 6 bases; junction bases not matched to a gene: 3. CDR3 in DNA: TGTGCCAGCAGCTTTGGACTAGCGCGCAATGAGCAGTTCTTC. Residues: CASSFGLARNEQFF.

This clone came up many times. This chain connects TRBV4-1 to TRBJ1-6, with 9 bases identical to TRBD1. The CDR3 is 15 amino acids. Germline-derived CDR1 and CDR2 are MGHRA and YSYEKL. The junction had 3 bases not matched to a gene; V was cut back by 2 bases and J by 7 bases. The CDR3 nucleotides read TGCGCCAGCAGCCAACGGACAGGGGAGAATTCACCCCTCCACTTT. Protein sequence: CASSQRTGENSPLHF.

The sample holds many counts of this clone. The chain has TRBV20-1 and TRBJ2-3; TRBD2 aligns across 9 bases. The CDR3 spans 15 residues. CDR1 DFQATT and CDR2 SNEGSKA come from the germline V gene (reference sequence). The V segment lost 8 bases and the J segment 6 bases; nucleotides outside the gene matches: 15. The CDR3 DNA reads as TGCAGTCTCCGTTCTGGCGGGGGGGTAGGGGATACGCAGTATTTT. It translates to CSLRSGGGVGDTQYF.

This clone was observed a few times. This sequence joins TRBV6-1 and TRBJ2-3; TRBD2 matches at 9 bases. Germline CDR1 is MNHNS and CDR2 is SASEGT. The CDR3 is made up of 15 amino acids. The V and J ends lost 4 bases and 0 bases, in that order; junction bases with no gene match: 2. The CDR3 DNA is TGTGCCAGCAGTGCTACTAGCGGGAGCACAGATACGCAGTATTTT. The encoded protein is CASSATSGSTDTQYF.